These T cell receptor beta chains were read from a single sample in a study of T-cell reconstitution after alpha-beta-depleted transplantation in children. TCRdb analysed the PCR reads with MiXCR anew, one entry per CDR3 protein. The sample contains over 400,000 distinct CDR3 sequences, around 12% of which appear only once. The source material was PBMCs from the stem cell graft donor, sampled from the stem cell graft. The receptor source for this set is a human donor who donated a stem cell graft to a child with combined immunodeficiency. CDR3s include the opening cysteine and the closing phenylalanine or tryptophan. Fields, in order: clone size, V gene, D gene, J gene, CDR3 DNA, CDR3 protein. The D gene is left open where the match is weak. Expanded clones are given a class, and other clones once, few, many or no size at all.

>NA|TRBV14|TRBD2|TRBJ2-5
TGTGCCAGCAGCCAAGTTGGAGGTTGGCGGGAGGAGGTGGAGACCCAGTACTTC
CASSQVGGWREEVETQYF
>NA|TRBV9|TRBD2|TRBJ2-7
TGTGCCAGCAGCGGATACCTTGAGGGGCGACTAGCGACCTCCTACGAGCAGTACTTC
CASSGYLEGRLATSYEQYF
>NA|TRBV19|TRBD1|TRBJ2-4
TGTGCCAGTAGTATGGGGGACAGGCCCAAAAACATTCAGTACTTC
CASSMGDRPKNIQYF
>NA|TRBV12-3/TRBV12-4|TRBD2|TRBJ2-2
TGTGCCAGCACCACGACCGGGGCGGGACTAGCAACCGGGGAGCTGTTTTTT
CASTTTGAGLATGELFF
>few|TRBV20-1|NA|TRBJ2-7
TGCAGTGCTAGTAAGGGACGGATCTACGAGCAGTACTTC
CSASKGRIYEQYF
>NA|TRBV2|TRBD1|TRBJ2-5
TGTGCCATCTGTTCAGGCAGGGGGTACCAAGAGACCCAGTACTTC
CAICSGRGYQETQYF
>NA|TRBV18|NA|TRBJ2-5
TGTGCCAGCTCACCACTGGACAGTGGCCAAGAGACCCAGTACTTC
CASSPLDSGQETQYF
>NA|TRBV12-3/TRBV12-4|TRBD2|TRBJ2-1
TGTGCCAGCAGCCGACGGGGGTCGGCTAGCGGGAGGAATGAGCAGTTCTTC
CASSRRGSASGRNEQFF
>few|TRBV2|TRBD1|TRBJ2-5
TGTGCCAGCCATAGGGACAGGCAAGAGACCCAGTACTTC
CASHRDRQETQYF
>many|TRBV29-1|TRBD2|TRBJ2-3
TGCAGCGTTGAAATTAGCGGGAGCGCAGATACGCAGTATTTT
CSVEISGSADTQYF
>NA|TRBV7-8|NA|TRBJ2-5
TGTGCCAGCAGCGCCGGGCCAGGCCCTAACCAAGAGACCCAGTACTTC
CASSAGPGPNQETQYF
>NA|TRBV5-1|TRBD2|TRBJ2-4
TGCGCCAGCAGCTTGGCTCTAGCGGAGGGGAACATTCAGTACTTC
CASSLALAEGNIQYF
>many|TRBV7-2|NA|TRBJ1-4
TGTGCCAGCAGTTCCGACAGATTTAATGAAAAACTGTTTTTT
CASSSDRFNEKLFF
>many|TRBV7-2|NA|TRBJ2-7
TGTGCCAGCAGCTTCTCCATAGTTGTCCCCGAGCAGTACTTC
CASSFSIVVPEQYF
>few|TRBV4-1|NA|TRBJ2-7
TGCGCCAGCAGCCAAAACAGAAACTACGAGCAGTACTTC
CASSQNRNYEQYF
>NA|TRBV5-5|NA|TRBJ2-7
TGTGCCAGCAGCTTTTCCGGGACTTTTTACGAGCAGTACTTC
CASSFSGTFYEQYF
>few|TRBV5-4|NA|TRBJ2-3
TGTGCCAGCAGCCCCCTCTTTGGGGCGCACACAGATACGCAGTATTTT
CASSPLFGAHTDTQYF
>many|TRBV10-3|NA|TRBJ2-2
TGTGCCATCAGTAATAGCGGAGCGTCGAACACCGGGGAGCTGTTTTTT
CAISNSGASNTGELFF
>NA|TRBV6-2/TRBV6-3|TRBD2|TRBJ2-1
TGTGCCAGCAGTCAACCGGGACTAGCGATCAATGAGCAGTTCTTC
CASSQPGLAINEQFF
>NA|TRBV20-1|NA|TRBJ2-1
TGCAGTGCTAGGGTACTCAGAGCAATGCATGAGCAGTTCTTC
CSARVLRAMHEQFF
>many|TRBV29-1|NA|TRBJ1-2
TGCAGCGCCCAGCCCATTAACTATGGCTACACCTTC
CSAQPINYGYTF
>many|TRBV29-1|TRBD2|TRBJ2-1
TGCAGCGTCCTGGGGGTACTAGCGGGAGAGTACAATGAGCAGTTCTTC
CSVLGVLAGEYNEQFF
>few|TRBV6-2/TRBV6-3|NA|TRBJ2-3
TGTGCCAGCAGTCGCATCCGGGACCCGACTAAGGATACGCAGTATTTT
CASSRIRDPTKDTQYF
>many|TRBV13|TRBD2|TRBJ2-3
TGTGCCAGCAGCTTAGGCGGTGGGACTAGTCCACTAGATACGCAGTATTTT
CASSLGGGTSPLDTQYF
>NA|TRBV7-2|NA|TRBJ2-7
TGTGCCAGCAGCTGGGCCGGAGGGCTCGAGCAGTACTTC
CASSWAGGLEQYF
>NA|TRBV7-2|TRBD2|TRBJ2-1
TGTGCCAGCAGCCGGCGTCCCGGGACTAGTAACTACAATGAGCAGTTCTTC
CASSRRPGTSNYNEQFF
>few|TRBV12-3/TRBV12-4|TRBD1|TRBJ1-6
TGTGCCAGCAGTTTAACTACAGGGGCGGCTCTGAATTCACCCCTCCACTTT
CASSLTTGAALNSPLHF